Listed here is a single T cell receptor (beta chain). Its antigen remains unknown. The sample comes from a study of shared clonotypes between healthy human individuals. On the study more broadly: The plates for each donor numbered three CD4 naive, three CD4 memory, two CD8 naive and one CD8 memory. Study outcomes and limitations: Naive CD4 clonotypes were shared across a handful of donors at 5% to 6%. Read depth was anticipated to influence clonotype sharing among donors.

Germline values: CDR1 SGHNT, CDR2 YYREEE (reference sequence). V was clipped by 8 bases and J by 5 bases; unmatched bases: 11. The CDR3 totals 15 residues. Clones were read by immunoSEQ multiplex PCR, and TCRdb kept only the in-frame ones, dropping some. The repertoire has about 360,000 clones, around 79% of them found once; the top ten carry 8% to 13%. This clonotype originated in a man between 25 and 39 years old in good health. The material sequenced was memory CD4+ T cells sorted from blood. The subset is: CD45RA-negative fraction. This rearrangement joins TRBV5-4 to TRBJ2-1, with 9 bases matching TRBD2. This CDR3 reads CASTTSGYHHNEQFF. The CDR3 nucleotides read TGTGCCAGTACTACTAGCGGGTACCATCACAATGAGCAGTTCTTC.